This T cell receptor (beta chain) was observed in a study of blood T cells in healthy people across ages. Study background: Template switching caught about one barcoded beta molecule for each two T cells. Broader study findings: Both higher diversity and more naive CD4+ cells marked long-lived donors when set against aged donors.

There were healthy Caucasian individuals from Russia, aged roughly 6 to 90, serving as donors. The CDR3 has 12 amino acids. Germline V gene lookup returns CDR1 MGHDK and CDR2 SYGVNS. Trimming shortened V by 0 bases and J by 11 bases, and 10 bases separated the two germline ends. Sample-barcoded 5' priming and a J-beta primer mix drove a second PCR of roughly 6 to 12 cycles. Every single cDNA molecule received a tag from a template-switch adaptor with 12 random nucleotides. TCRdb analysed the 5' RACE reads with MiXCR anew, one entry per CDR3 protein. The sample shows more than 1.4 million distinct CDR3 sequences, roughly 40% of them seen only once. Note on this clonotype: Its antigen is not known.

The receptor was isolated from a woman under 30 in good health. Material for sequencing was blood. The rearrangement uses TRBV25-1 and TRBJ2-5, with D hard to call. The CDR3 DNA follows: TGTGCCAGCAGTGAATATTTGAGTGAGCAGTACTTC. Amino acids: CASSEYLSEQYF.